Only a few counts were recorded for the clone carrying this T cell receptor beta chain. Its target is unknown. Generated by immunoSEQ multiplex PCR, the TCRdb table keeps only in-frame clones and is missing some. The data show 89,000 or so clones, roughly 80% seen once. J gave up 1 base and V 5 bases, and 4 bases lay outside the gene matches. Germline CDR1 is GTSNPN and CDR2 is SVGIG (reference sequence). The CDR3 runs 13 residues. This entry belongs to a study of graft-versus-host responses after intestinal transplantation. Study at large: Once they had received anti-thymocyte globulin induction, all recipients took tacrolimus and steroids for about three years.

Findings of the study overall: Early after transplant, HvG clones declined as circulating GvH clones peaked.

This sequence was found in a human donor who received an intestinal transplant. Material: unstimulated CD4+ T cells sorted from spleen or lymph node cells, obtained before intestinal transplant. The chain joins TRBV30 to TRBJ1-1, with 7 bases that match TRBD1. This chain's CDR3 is CAWRTGWNTEAFF. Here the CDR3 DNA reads TGTGCCTGGCGGACAGGCTGGAACACTGAAGCTTTCTTT.